These 3 T cell receptor beta chains came from one sample sequenced in a study. TCRdb reanalysed the RT-PCR reads using MiXCR and keeps one entry per CDR3 protein. The sample holds more than 600,000 distinct CDR3 sequences, 13% to 15% seen once. The sequencing sample was made of memory CD4+ T cells from blood. The receptors derive from a female donor in good health, serving as a healthy control.

This chain uses TRBV6-1 with TRBJ1-3; D unclear. From germline, CDR1 is MNHNS and CDR2 SASEGT. Trimming shortened V by 1 base and J by 9 bases, and 13 bases separated the two germline ends. The CDR3 covers 14 residues. CDR3 in amino acids: CASSEGSRWGTIYF. The CDR3 region has the DNA TGTGCCAGCAGTGAAGGCAGTCGATGGGGCACCATATATTTT.

The V and J genes are TRBV7-2 and TRBJ1-1; D perhaps matches TRBD1 (6 bases). Trimming took off 6 bases at V and 1 base at J, with 12 bases between the two ends. Germline values: CDR1 SGHTA, CDR2 FQGNSA. The CDR3 is 14 residues long. The DNA of the CDR3 is TGTGCCAGCAGACGCCAACAGGGGAACACTGAAGCTTTCTTT. This translates into CASRRQQGNTEAFF. The whole variable domain, filled in from reference TRBV7-2 and TRBJ1-1, reads GAGVSQSPSNKVTEKGKDVELRCDPISGHTALYWYRQSLGQGLEFLIYFQGNSAPDKSGLPSDRFSAERTGGSVSTLTIQRTQQEDSAVYLCASRRQQGNTEAFFGQGTRLTVV.

This clonotype was seen only a few times. This chain joins TRBV9 and TRBJ1-5, with TRBD1 matching 9 bases. CDR3 length: 14 residues. The V gene end was trimmed by 5 bases and the J gene end by 15 bases; junction bases not matched to a gene: 15. CDR1 and CDR2 (germline): SGDLS, YYNGEE. The CDR3 loop is CASRLRDREGALHF. For the CDR3, the DNA is TGTGCCAGCAGACTCCGGGACAGGGAGGGTGCCCTGCATTTT.